This TCR beta chain was sequenced for a study of cytotoxic CD8 clonotypes in ibrutinib-treated CLL. The overall study: After median around six years, roughly 14 stayed in remission, about twelve progressed; responses around 25 partial, 2 complete. The authors obtained response samples at a median of about 11 months of treatment, range 6 to 36.

Measured with immunoSEQ multiplex PCR; TCRdb has only the in-frame clones, and not every one. In the table there are 110,000 to 150,000 clones, approximately 80% of which are singletons. V lost 6 bases to trimming and J lost 4 bases, with 13 bases between them. The CDR3 has 13 amino acids. The germline gives CDR1 SGHRS, CDR2 YFSETQ. Study-wide findings and caveats: Clonality increased at ibrutinib response, then returned toward baseline at progression.

For this clone: Its antigen is undetermined.

This rearrangement joins TRBV5-1 to TRBJ2-5; tentatively, D is TRBD2 (5 bases). The sample in question was PBMCs, obtained after 12 months of ibrutinib treatment. This TCR derives from a human donor with chronic lymphocytic leukemia. In DNA form, the CDR3 reads TGCGCCAGCATACCAACGGGGTCAGAGACCCAGTACTTC. Translation: CASIPTGSETQYF.